Given below is one T cell receptor (beta chain) in context. Data came from immunoSEQ multiplex PCR; TCRdb stores just in-frame clones and leaves some out. The table includes roughly 48,000 clones, 89% detected once. The data were taken from a study of blood T cell repertoires in COVID-19. Study-level background: In each case, the material was cDNA or gDNA derived from T cells, B-cell-depleted T cells, or PBMCs.

The CDR3 consists of 17 residues. After removal of 3 bases from V and 2 bases from J, the junction contained 11 bases not matched to a gene. Looked up from germline, CDR1 is LGHDT and CDR2 is YNNKEL (reference sequence). The gene calls are TRBV3-1 (or the pseudogene TRBV3-2) and TRBJ1-2; TRBD1 agrees at 8 bases. Material: peripheral blood. This clonotype originated in a woman older than 75 with acute or convalescent COVID-19. The CDR3 nucleotides are TGTGCCAGCAGCCATCTTAACACAGGGGGAAGCAACTATGGCTACACCTTC. Translating gives CASSHLNTGGSNYGYTF.